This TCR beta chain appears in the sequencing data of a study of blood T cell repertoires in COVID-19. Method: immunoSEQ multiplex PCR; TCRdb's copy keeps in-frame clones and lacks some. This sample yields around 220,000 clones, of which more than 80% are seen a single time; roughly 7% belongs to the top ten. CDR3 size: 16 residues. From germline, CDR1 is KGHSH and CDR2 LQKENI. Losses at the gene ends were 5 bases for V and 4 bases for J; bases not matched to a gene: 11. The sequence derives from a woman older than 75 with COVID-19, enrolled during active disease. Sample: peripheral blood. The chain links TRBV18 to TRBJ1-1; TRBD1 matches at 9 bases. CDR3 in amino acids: CASSDTGQGDGTEAFF. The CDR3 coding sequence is TGTGCCAGCTCAGATACGGGACAGGGAGATGGCACTGAAGCTTTCTTT.